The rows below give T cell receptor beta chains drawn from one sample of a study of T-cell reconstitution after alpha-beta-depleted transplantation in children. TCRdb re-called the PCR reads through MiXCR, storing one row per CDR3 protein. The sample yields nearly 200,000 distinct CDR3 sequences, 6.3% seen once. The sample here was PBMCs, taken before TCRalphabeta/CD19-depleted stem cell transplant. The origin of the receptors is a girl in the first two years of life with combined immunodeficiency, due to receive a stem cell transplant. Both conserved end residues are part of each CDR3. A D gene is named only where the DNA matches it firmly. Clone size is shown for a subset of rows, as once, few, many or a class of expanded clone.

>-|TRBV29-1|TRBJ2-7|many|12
TGCAGCGTTGAAGCTCCGCCCTACGAGCAGTACTTC
CSVEAPPYEQYF
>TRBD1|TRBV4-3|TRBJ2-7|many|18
TGCGCCAGCAGCCAAGACCTCTCATCGACAGGGTTAGGTTACGAGCAGTACTTC
CASSQDLSSTGLGYEQYF
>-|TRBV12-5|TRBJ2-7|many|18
TGTGCTAGTGGTTTGGCCTTAAACACCGGGACGGTAGACTACGAGCAGTACTTC
CASGLALNTGTVDYEQYF
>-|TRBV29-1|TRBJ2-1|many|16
TGCAGCGTTGAAGATATCTCGGCGGGCCTTTACAATGAGCAGTTCTTC
CSVEDISAGLYNEQFF
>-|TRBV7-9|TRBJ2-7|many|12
TGTGCCAGCAGCTCCAGGACGTACGAGCAGTACTTC
CASSSRTYEQYF
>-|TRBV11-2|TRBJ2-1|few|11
TGTGCCAGCAGCGTCCGGGACTTACTGTTCTTC
CASSVRDLLFF
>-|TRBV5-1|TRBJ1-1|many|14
TGCGCCAGCAGCCCTCGGAGTCAGAACACTGAAGCTTTCTTT
CASSPRSQNTEAFF
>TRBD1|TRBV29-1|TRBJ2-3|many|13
TGCAGCGGTAAGACAGGGTTGACAGATACGCAGTATTTT
CSGKTGLTDTQYF
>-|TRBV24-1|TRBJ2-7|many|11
TGTGCCACCAGTACCGGGTACGAGCAGTACTTC
CATSTGYEQYF
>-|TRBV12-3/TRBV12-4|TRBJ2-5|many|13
TGTGCCAGCAGTTCCCGGGGCCCCGAGACCCAGTACTTC
CASSSRGPETQYF
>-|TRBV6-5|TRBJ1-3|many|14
TGTGCCAGCAGTTCCCAGGGGTCTGGAAACACCATATATTTT
CASSSQGSGNTIYF
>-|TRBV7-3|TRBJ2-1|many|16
TGTGCCAGCAGCTTACCGTCGTCTAGCTGGAACAATGAGCAGTTCTTC
CASSLPSSSWNNEQFF
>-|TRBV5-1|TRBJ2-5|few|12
TGCGCCAGCAGCCCCGTAGAGGGGACCCAGTACTTC
CASSPVEGTQYF
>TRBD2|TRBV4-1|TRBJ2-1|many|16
TGCGCCAGCAGCCGAAAAGCGGGGGGTACCTACAATGAGCAGTTCTTC
CASSRKAGGTYNEQFF
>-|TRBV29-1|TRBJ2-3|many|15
TGCAGCGTCCACTCCGGGACAATCGGCCTAGATACGCAGTATTTT
CSVHSGTIGLDTQYF
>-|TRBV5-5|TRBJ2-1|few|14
TGTGCCAGCAGCTTGGGCCCCGGAATGTATGAGCAGTTCTTC
CASSLGPGMYEQFF
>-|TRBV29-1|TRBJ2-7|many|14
TGCAGCGTTGGAGCAGGGGTTGCAGACTACGAGCAGTACTTC
CSVGAGVADYEQYF
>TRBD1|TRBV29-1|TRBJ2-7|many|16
TGCAGCGTTGAAGATGGGAGGGACAGGGGTGAGGGCGAGCAGTACTTC
CSVEDGRDRGEGEQYF
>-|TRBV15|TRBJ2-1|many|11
TGTGCCACCAGCAAATCCAATGAGCAGTTCTTC
CATSKSNEQFF
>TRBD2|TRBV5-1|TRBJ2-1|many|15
TGCGCCAGCTATTTCCGACTAGCATCTTACAATGAGCAGTTCTTC
CASYFRLASYNEQFF
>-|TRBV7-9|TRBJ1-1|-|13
TGTGCCAGCAGCCCGTACAAGAACACTGAAGCTTTCTTT
CASSPYKNTEAFF
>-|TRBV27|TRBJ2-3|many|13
TGTGCCAGCAGCCTCGGGGGCACAGATACGCAGTATTTT
CASSLGGTDTQYF
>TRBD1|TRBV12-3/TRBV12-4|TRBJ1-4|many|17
TGTGCCAGCAGGATGTCCCATAGACAGGGGGTGAATGAAAAACTGTTTTTT
CASRMSHRQGVNEKLFF
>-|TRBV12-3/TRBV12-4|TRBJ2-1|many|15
TGTGCCAGCAGTCCTGGCGGGGGCCTGTTCAATGAGCAGTTCTTC
CASSPGGGLFNEQFF
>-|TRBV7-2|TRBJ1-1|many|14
TGTGCCAGCAGCGCACAAACGGGGAACACTGAAGCTTTCTTT
CASSAQTGNTEAFF
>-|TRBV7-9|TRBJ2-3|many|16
TGTGCCAGCAGCTCGGGGCGGCGACTAACCACAGATACGCAGTATTTT
CASSSGRRLTTDTQYF
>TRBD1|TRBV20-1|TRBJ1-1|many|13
TGCAGTGCTAGAACAGGACAGGGCACTGAAGCTTTCTTT
CSARTGQGTEAFF
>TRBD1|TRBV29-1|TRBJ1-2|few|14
TGCAGCGCCGACGGGCGGCCAGGGGGCCATGGCTACACCTTC
CSADGRPGGHGYTF
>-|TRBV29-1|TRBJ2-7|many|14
TGCAGCGTTGACCCGGGGCAGGGGACCTACGAGCAGTACTTC
CSVDPGQGTYEQYF
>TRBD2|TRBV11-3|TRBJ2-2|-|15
TGTGCCAGCAGCTTAGGCGGGAGAGGCACCGGGGAGCTGTTTTTT
CASSLGGRGTGELFF
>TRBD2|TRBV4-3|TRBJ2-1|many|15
TGCGCCAGCAGCCCGGGACTAGACCCCATGGATGAGCAGTTCTTC
CASSPGLDPMDEQFF
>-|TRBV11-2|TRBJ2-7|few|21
TGTGCCAGCAGCTTAGATACCTTCCCGGCTTGGTCGAGGGGGATCTCCTACGAGCAGTACTTC
CASSLDTFPAWSRGISYEQYF
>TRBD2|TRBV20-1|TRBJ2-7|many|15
TGCAGTGCCCCCGTGGCGAGGACTAGCCTCTACGAGCAGTACTTC
CSAPVARTSLYEQYF
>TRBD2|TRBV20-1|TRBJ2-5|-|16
TGCAGTGCTAGTGGATCGGAGCGGGAGGGCCTGGAGACCCAGTACTTC
CSASGSEREGLETQYF
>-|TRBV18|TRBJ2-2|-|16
TGTGCCAGCTCTCCCACCGGTATCGCGAACACCGGGGAGCTGTTTTTT
CASSPTGIANTGELFF
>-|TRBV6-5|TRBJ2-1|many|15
TGTGCCAGCAGTTACGTGGGGGTGTTGGGGAATGAGCAGTTCTTC
CASSYVGVLGNEQFF
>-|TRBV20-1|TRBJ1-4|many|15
TGCAGTGCCTTCCACCACAGGTTGGAAAATGAAAAACTGTTTTTT
CSAFHHRLENEKLFF